These T cell receptor beta chains were read from a single sample in a study of regulatory T cells in long-lasting Graves disease. TCRdb passed the multiplex PCR reads through MiXCR, listing each CDR3 protein once. The sample carries a few hundred thousand distinct CDR3 sequences, roughly 15% recorded once. The same sample was also studied in work on T cells in Graves' hyperthyroidism and ophthalmopathy.

The sample in question was peripheral blood mononuclear cells (PBMCs), obtained at new diagnosis, from a patient treated with antithyroid drugs. These receptors all come from a woman between 45 and 65 years old with Graves disease. The CDR3 runs from the conserved cysteine through the conserved F or W. A D gene is named only where the DNA matches it firmly. Only part of the rows carry a size: once, few, many, or a class if the clone is expanded.

many	TRBD2	TRBJ2-2	TRBV18	CASSPKGLVFGELFF	TGTGCCAGCTCACCCAAAGGACTAGTTTTCGGGGAGCTGTTTTTT
few	-	TRBJ1-4	TRBV5-1	CASSPDRKEKLFF	TGCGCCAGCAGCCCCGACAGGAAAGAAAAACTGTTTTTT
-	-	TRBJ1-2	TRBV29-1	CSAGTGRDYGYTF	TGCAGCGCTGGAACAGGGCGAGACTATGGCTACACCTTC
many	TRBD2	TRBJ2-7	TRBV13	CASSSGTIPGEQYF	TGTGCCAGCAGCTCCGGGACTATCCCGGGGGAGCAGTACTTC
many	TRBD1	TRBJ2-7	TRBV7-3	CASSLMGTGLNEQYF	TGTGCCAGCAGCTTAATGGGGACAGGTCTCAACGAGCAGTACTTC
many	-	TRBJ2-3	TRBV18	CASSPGLQTDTQYF	TGTGCCAGCTCACCAGGGTTGCAGACAGATACGCAGTATTTT
-	-	TRBJ2-2	TRBV19	CASRSSRDTGELFF	TGTGCCAGTAGATCATCCAGGGACACCGGGGAGCTGTTTTTT
few	-	TRBJ1-2	TRBV3-1	CASSHEQGLPNGYTF	TGTGCCAGCAGCCATGAACAGGGACTTCCTAATGGCTACACCTTC
few	-	TRBJ2-7	TRBV5-1	CASRTENSYEQYF	TGCGCCAGCCGGACAGAAAATTCCTACGAGCAGTACTTC
many	TRBD1	TRBJ2-7	TRBV20-1	CSARGVDRGSSYEQYF	TGCAGTGCTAGAGGGGTGGACAGGGGGAGCTCCTACGAGCAGTACTTC
many	TRBD2	TRBJ2-3	TRBV29-1	CSVGWLAGSTDTQYF	TGCAGCGTTGGATGGCTAGCGGGATCCACAGATACGCAGTATTTT
many	TRBD1	TRBJ1-1	TRBV28	CASSYLQGSTEAFF	TGTGCCAGCAGTTACTTACAGGGGAGTACTGAAGCTTTCTTT
-	-	TRBJ1-5	TRBV19	CASSDVNQPQHF	TGTGCCAGTAGTGATGTCAATCAGCCCCAGCATTTT
many	TRBD1	TRBJ1-4	TRBV5-6	CASSLGQGWEKLFF	TGTGCCAGCAGCTTGGGACAGGGTTGGGAAAAACTGTTTTTT
few	-	TRBJ2-6	TRBV9	CASSGPVGLRGANVLTF	TGTGCCAGCAGCGGCCCCGTAGGGTTACGTGGGGCCAACGTCCTGACTTTC
many	TRBD2	TRBJ2-3	TRBV18	CASSRLAGETDTQYF	TGTGCCAGCAGTAGACTAGCGGGAGAAACAGATACGCAGTATTTT
-	-	TRBJ1-3	TRBV19	CASSFLPYRTSGNTIYF	TGTGCCAGTAGTTTCCTCCCCTACAGGACCTCTGGAAACACCATATATTTT
few	TRBD1	TRBJ2-5	TRBV7-2	CASSADRGRETQYF	TGTGCCAGCAGCGCAGACAGGGGGCGTGAGACCCAGTACTTC
many	TRBD1	TRBJ1-6	TRBV20-1	CSATKHRGSQAPLHF	TGCAGTGCTACTAAACACAGGGGCTCCCAGGCACCCCTCCACTTT
few	TRBD1	TRBJ1-1	TRBV3-1	CASSQRRQGDTEAFF	TGTGCCAGCAGCCAAAGGAGACAGGGGGATACTGAAGCTTTCTTT
many	-	TRBJ2-1	TRBV5-1	CASGLNNEQFF	TGCGCCAGCGGGCTTAACAATGAGCAGTTCTTC